The 12 T cell receptor beta chains below all came from one sample that was sequenced in a study of T-cell memory formation after mild COVID-19. TCRdb reprocessed the 5' RACE reads with MiXCR, giving one entry per CDR3 protein. This sample has roughly 350,000 distinct CDR3 sequences, with under 25% found just once. The sequenced material came from PBMCs or a T cell subset sorted from them (not recorded which). These receptor sequences come from an adult woman who had mild COVID-19 (a few samples of this study predate the infection). Cell type and time point are not known.

This clonotype was observed a handful of times. V usage is TRBV4-1 and J usage is TRBJ2-1; unclear D gene. Deletions cut 4 bases from V and 0 bases from J, with 10 bases between. The CDR3 is 15 residues long. Germline V gene data show CDR1 as MGHRA and CDR2 as YSYEKL. CDR3 sequence (DNA): TGCGCCAGCAGCCTTCCTAGGGCCTCCTACAATGAGCAGTTCTTC. Residues: CASSLPRASYNEQFF.

This clonotype was seen more than once but under ten times. This chain joins TRBV4-1 and TRBJ1-4; possibly TRBD1 for D (5 bases). Germline loops: CDR1 MGHRA, CDR2 YSYEKL. V lost 3 bases, J lost 7 bases, and 12 bases lay in between. The CDR3 is made up of 14 amino acids. CDR3 in amino acids: CASSQPGALEKLFF. CDR3 nucleotides: TGCGCCAGCAGCCAGCCTGGGGCGCTTGAAAAACTGTTTTTT.

The chain links TRBV7-2 to TRBJ2-2; maybe TRBD2 (5 bases). CDR3 length: 14 amino acids. Germline CDR1 SGHTA, CDR2 FQGNSA. Trimming pared 4 bases from V and 6 bases from J, leaving 12 bases between. In nucleotides, the CDR3 is TGTGCCAGCAGCTCCCGGGGTCAGGCCGGGGAGCTGTTTTTT. Amino acid sequence: CASSSRGQAGELFF.

This clonotype has just a few counts. The chain recombines TRBV5-1 with TRBJ2-7, with D perhaps matching TRBD1 (6 bases). Germline CDR1 reads SGHRS; CDR2 reads YFSETQ. V was trimmed by 2 bases and J by 3 bases, leaving 9 bases between them. This CDR3 has 13 residues. The CDR3 sequence: CASSFDRSYEQYF. The CDR3 region has the DNA TGCGCCAGCAGCTTCGACAGGAGCTACGAGCAGTACTTC. The full variable domain, its missing parts supplied by reference TRBV5-1 and TRBJ2-7, is KAGVTQTPRYLIKTRGQQVTLSCSPISGHRSVSWYQQTPGQGLQFLFEYFSETQRNKGNFPGRFSGRQFSNSRSEMNVSTLELGDSALYLCASSFDRSYEQYFGPGTRLTVT.

The V call is TRBV18, the J call TRBJ1-2; D remains ambiguous. The CDR3 contains 18 residues. Trimming removed 3 bases at V and 5 bases at J, with 25 bases between. Germline CDR1 reads KGHSH; CDR2 reads LQKENI. CDR3 residues: CASSPTHGRPFGPYGYTF. The DNA of the CDR3 is TGTGCCAGCTCACCTACCCATGGGCGGCCTTTTGGGCCGTATGGCTACACCTTC.

The chain has TRBV7-3 and TRBJ2-5, with 10 bases aligning to TRBD2. The J segment lost 5 bases and the V segment lost 2 bases, leaving 11 bases of the junction unmatched. CDR3 length equals 17 residues. The germline V gene encodes CDR1 SGHTA and CDR2 FQGTGA. CDR3 loop: CASSLLSGGAPWETQYF. CDR3 DNA sequence: TGTGCCAGCAGCTTACTGAGCGGGGGGGCCCCCTGGGAGACCCAGTACTTC.

The table lists this clonotype with a few counts. The final CDR3 position lacks the conserved phenylalanine or tryptophan, pointing to a likely read error. The DNA is left out, because the CDR3 cannot be placed on it with certainty; the CDR3 is given as TCRdb lists it. J is TRBJ1-6 and V is TRBV12-3 or TRBV12-4; the tabulated D call, TRBD1, remains unverified against the DNA. The CDR3 spans 10 residues, counting both ends. CDR3 loop: CASRPGQGFS.

V is TRBV20-1 and J is TRBJ2-1, with unresolved D. CDR1 is DFQATT and CDR2 is SNEGSKA in the germline V gene (reference sequence). Deletions cut 1 base from V and 6 bases from J, with 13 bases between. The CDR3 is 14 residues long. For the CDR3, the DNA is TGCAGTGCTAGAGGCGCTACCCAGACCAATGAGCAGTTCTTC. Its protein product is CSARGATQTNEQFF.

The chain recombines TRBV12-3 or TRBV12-4 with TRBJ2-6; a weak D match, TRBD1 (5 bases). The length of the CDR3 is 14 residues. The germline V and J ends were trimmed by 5 bases and 1 base, with 6 bases remaining between them. CDR3 sequence reads: CASSRQSGANVLTF. In nucleotides, the CDR3 is TGTGCCAGCAGTAGACAGTCTGGGGCCAACGTCCTGACTTTC.

This chain's CDR3 is CATSRDRGNGYTF. CDR3 DNA sequence: TGTGCCACCAGCAGGGACAGGGGGAATGGCTACACCTTC. The chain couples TRBV15 to TRBJ1-2, with 10 bases aligning to TRBD1. This CDR3 has 13 amino acids. Trimming took 3 bases from V and 6 from J; bases not matched to a gene: 1. Germline values: CDR1 LNHNV, CDR2 YYDKDF (reference sequence).

The rearrangement links TRBV6-5 to TRBJ2-4; no reliable D call. CDR3 length: 13 residues. In germline, CDR1 is MNHEY, CDR2 SVGAGI. V gave up 0 bases and J gave up 15 bases, with 15 bases separating them. The CDR3 DNA reads TGTGCCAGCAGTTACTCGAAGGGTCGGTTGGTGTACTTC. It codes for CASSYSKGRLVYF.

This clonotype was found many times. This chain joins TRBV6-5 and TRBJ1-1; D is uncertain. V lost 6 bases to trimming and J lost 4 bases, with 18 bases between them. This CDR3 contains 15 residues. In germline, CDR1 is MNHEY, CDR2 SVGAGI. In DNA form, the CDR3 reads TGTGCCAGCAGCCAATCGGAGGGCTTGAGCACTGAAGCTTTCTTT. This translates into CASSQSEGLSTEAFF.